A selection of T cell receptor beta chains follows, all from one sample in a study of Graves' ophthalmopathy and Graves' hyperthyroidism. TCRdb re-called the multiplex PCR reads with MiXCR, one entry per CDR3 protein. The table includes about 170,000 distinct CDR3 sequences, less than 45% detected once. The sequencing input was peripheral blood. The receptors originated from a woman between 40 and 55 years old with Graves' ophthalmopathy. The CDR3 runs from the conserved cysteine through the conserved F or W. Fields, in order: D gene, J gene, V gene, clone size, CDR3 DNA, CDR3 protein. A D gene is named only where the DNA matches it firmly. Where a row states a size, it is once, few, many or the class of an expanded clone; other rows omit it.

>NA|TRBJ2-2|TRBV12-3/TRBV12-4|many
TGTGCCAGCAGTTTAGCGGGGGGGAACACCGGGGAGCTGTTTTTT
CASSLAGGNTGELFF
>NA|TRBJ2-7|TRBV2|few
TGTGCCAGCAGTGATTGGGGTGGAACAGGCTCGTTGCAGCAGTACTTC
CASSDWGGTGSLQQYF
>TRBD1|TRBJ2-7|TRBV12-3/TRBV12-4|few
TGTGCCAGCAGTTCTGGGACAGGGAGTGGGTACGAGCAGTACTTC
CASSSGTGSGYEQYF
>NA|TRBJ2-6|TRBV5-1|many
TGCGCCAGCAGCTTGGACAACTCTGGGGCCAACGTCCTGACTTTC
CASSLDNSGANVLTF
>NA|TRBJ1-5|TRBV28|many
TGTGCCAGCAGTTTAGAGGGGCGCGGCAATCAGCCCCAGCATTTT
CASSLEGRGNQPQHF
>NA|TRBJ1-1|TRBV4-2|many
TGTGCCAGCAGCCAGTCCTTGGGGGTTGACACTGAAGCTTTCTTT
CASSQSLGVDTEAFF
>NA|TRBJ1-2|TRBV10-3|many
TGTGCCATCAGTGACTCTGGGCGAGCGGTTAGGACGCTTTACACCTTC
CAISDSGRAVRTLYTF
>TRBD1|TRBJ2-7|TRBV2|many
TGTGCCAGCAATAGGGACAGAAACTACGAGCAGTACTTC
CASNRDRNYEQYF
>TRBD2|TRBJ2-5|TRBV6-5|few
TGTGCCAGCAGTTTCGCCGGACAGCGGGGGGAGACCCAGTACTTC
CASSFAGQRGETQYF
>TRBD1|TRBJ1-6|TRBV7-3|many
TGTGCCAGCAGCATCACAGGGGGTAATTCACCCCTCCACTTT
CASSITGGNSPLHF
>NA|TRBJ1-2|TRBV7-6|many
TGTGCCAGCAGCCCCGACAGGACCCTAGGCTATGGCTACACCTTC
CASSPDRTLGYGYTF
>NA|TRBJ1-6|TRBV6-1|many
TGTGCCAGCAGTAGCCGGGACAAGGGGGTCAATTCACCCCTCCACTTT
CASSSRDKGVNSPLHF
>NA|TRBJ2-7|TRBV12-3/TRBV12-4|NA
TGTGCCAGCACCCACTCGGTGGTAAACGAGCAGTACTTC
CASTHSVVNEQYF
>NA|TRBJ2-2|TRBV7-8|few
TGTGCCAGCAGCTTTAGGCGGTCGAACACCGGGGAGCTGTTTTTT
CASSFRRSNTGELFF
>TRBD1|TRBJ1-5|TRBV7-8|many
TGTGCCAGCAGCTTATATGGACAGGGGGCCAGGCAGCCCCAGCATTTT
CASSLYGQGARQPQHF
>NA|TRBJ1-6|TRBV4-1|NA
TGCGCCAGCAGCCAAGTCCAGAATAATTCACCCCTCCACTTT
CASSQVQNNSPLHF
>NA|TRBJ1-1|TRBV10-2|many
TGCGCCAGCAGCAGGGCCAACACTGAAGCTTTCTTT
CASSRANTEAFF
>TRBD2|TRBJ2-5|TRBV7-3|NA
TGTGCCAGCAGCTTCACCACCCCCGGACTAGCGGGAGGACACCAAGAGACCCAGTACTTC
CASSFTTPGLAGGHQETQYF
>NA|TRBJ2-7|TRBV28|many
TGTGCCAGCAGTTTAAGGTCTTTCGGGGCTTACGAGCAGTACTTC
CASSLRSFGAYEQYF
>NA|TRBJ1-1|TRBV24-1|many
TGTGCCACCAGTGAAAGGGACAACCACACTGAAGCTTTCTTT
CATSERDNHTEAFF
>NA|TRBJ1-1|TRBV7-2|NA
TGTGCCAGCAGCTTAGCTGGAAGGGGACTCGGGACTGAAGCTTTCTTT
CASSLAGRGLGTEAFF
>NA|TRBJ1-1|TRBV6-5|NA
TGTGCCAGCAGTTACTCGACAATACTGAACACTGAAGCTTTCTTT
CASSYSTILNTEAFF
>NA|TRBJ2-7|TRBV12-3/TRBV12-4|NA
TGTGCCAGCAGTTCCGGACCGTACTCCTACGAGCAGTACTTC
CASSSGPYSYEQYF
>NA|TRBJ2-7|TRBV7-2|NA
TGTGCCAGCAGCTTAGGGGGGGGCGGCGAGCAGTACTTC
CASSLGGGGEQYF
>NA|TRBJ2-2|TRBV10-1|many
TGCGCCAGCGCCCGAAGGGCCGACCCGAACACCGGGGAGCTGTTTTTT
CASARRADPNTGELFF
>NA|TRBJ1-5|TRBV28|once
TGTGCCAGCAGGGGCTATCAGCCCCAGCATTTT
CASRGYQPQHF
>NA|TRBJ2-6|TRBV6-4|once
TGTGCCAGCAGTGACAGGGCTGCTGGGGCCAACGTCCTGACTTTC
CASSDRAAGANVLTF
>NA|TRBJ2-2|TRBV30|NA
TGTGCCTGGAATCGGGGAGTCGGGGAGCTGTTTTTT
CAWNRGVGELFF
>NA|TRBJ1-2|TRBV13|few
TGTGCCAGCAGTTTAGCGTTGATTGGCTACACCTTC
CASSLALIGYTF
>NA|TRBJ2-7|TRBV11-2|many
TGTGCCAGCAGCTTGAAGGGGAGCCTCTACGAGCAGTACTTC
CASSLKGSLYEQYF
>NA|TRBJ1-1|TRBV28|NA
TGTGCCAGCAGCCTCAGGGTCTCTGAAGCTTTCTTT
CASSLRVSEAFF
>TRBD2|TRBJ2-7|TRBV20-1|NA
TGCAGTGCTAGGGGACTAGCGGGGAACTACGAGCAGTACTTC
CSARGLAGNYEQYF
>TRBD2|TRBJ2-7|TRBV20-1|many
TGCAGTCCCTCGGGACTAGCGGGATCGGCGTCCTACGAGCAGTACTTC
CSPSGLAGSASYEQYF
>TRBD1|TRBJ1-1|TRBV7-2|many
TGTGCCAGCAGTACGGACAGGGATACTGAAGCTTTCTTT
CASSTDRDTEAFF
>TRBD2|TRBJ2-7|TRBV27|many
TGTGCCAGCAGTCCATTAGCGGGAGGGACCTACGAGCAGTACTTC
CASSPLAGGTYEQYF
>NA|TRBJ2-5|TRBV18|many
TGTGCCAGCTCACCAAGGGAGGTGGAGACCCAGTACTTC
CASSPREVETQYF
>TRBD1|TRBJ2-5|TRBV7-2|NA
TGTGCCAGCAGCTTACAAGGGACAGGGCGAGGGGAGGCCCAGTACTTC
CASSLQGTGRGEAQYF
>NA|TRBJ2-7|TRBV7-3|NA
TGTGCCAGCAGCTTAAACGGGGGGCTCTACGAGCAGTACTTC
CASSLNGGLYEQYF
>NA|TRBJ1-5|TRBV19|NA
TGTGCCAGTTCAGAGCGCAATCAGCCCCAGCATTTT
CASSERNQPQHF
>NA|TRBJ2-7|TRBV12-3/TRBV12-4|NA
TGTGCCAGCGCGCCGGGGTCCCACGAGCAGTACTTC
CASAPGSHEQYF
>NA|TRBJ1-5|TRBV6-1|few
TGTGCCAGCAGTGAATTACGTGGGTCGGTTTATAGCAATCAGCCCCAGCATTTT
CASSELRGSVYSNQPQHF
>NA|TRBJ1-2|TRBV6-1|NA
TGTGCCAGCAGAGCCGCAGCCCAGGCCGCCGTGGGCTACACCTTC
CASRAAAQAAVGYTF
>NA|TRBJ1-1|TRBV4-2|many
TGTGCCAGCAGCCAGGTTTTGAACACTGAAGCTTTCTTT
CASSQVLNTEAFF
>TRBD1|TRBJ2-6|TRBV2|many
TGTGCCAGCGACAGGGCCTCGTACTCTGGGGCCAACGTCCTGACTTTC
CASDRASYSGANVLTF
>TRBD2|TRBJ2-7|TRBV20-1|many
TGCAGTGCTAGCCCGCCGACTAGCGGGACTACCTACGAGCAGTACTTC
CSASPPTSGTTYEQYF
>NA|TRBJ2-5|TRBV19|many
TGTGCCAGTAGATCTTCGAGGGCGAGGGAGACCCAGTACTTC
CASRSSRARETQYF
>TRBD2|TRBJ2-7|TRBV12-3/TRBV12-4|NA
TGTGCCAGCAGTTTAGCCTTAGCGGGAGGGAGCTCCTACGAGCAGTACTTC
CASSLALAGGSSYEQYF
>NA|TRBJ2-2|TRBV10-3|many
TGTGCCATAAGAGGACGGGAGAACACCGGGGAGCTGTTTTTT
CAIRGRENTGELFF
>NA|TRBJ2-7|TRBV12-3/TRBV12-4|NA
TGTGCCAGCAGTTCCGACTTAAAGGCCAGTGGCGAGCAGTACTTC
CASSSDLKASGEQYF
>NA|TRBJ2-5|TRBV27|many
TGTGCCAGCAGGCCTTGGTCCGGGTCCACGGTGGAGACCCAGTACTTC
CASRPWSGSTVETQYF
>TRBD1|TRBJ1-5|TRBV10-3|NA
TGTGCCATCAGCGCGAACGGACAGGATCAGCCCCAGCATTTT
CAISANGQDQPQHF
>NA|TRBJ2-5|TRBV6-1|NA
TGTGCCAGCAGTGGCGCCACACCTAGGGGGACCCAGTACTTC
CASSGATPRGTQYF
>TRBD1|TRBJ1-1|TRBV28|many
TGTGCCAGCAGTTTTAGAGGGGGCGCAACTGAAGCTTTCTTT
CASSFRGGATEAFF